The clone carrying this T cell receptor (beta chain) was seen once. The V and J ends lost 3 bases and 2 bases respectively, with 11 bases between them. Germline V gene lookup returns CDR1 LNHDA and CDR2 SQIVND (reference sequence). The length of the CDR3 is 16 residues. This sample was taken from a study of cytomegalovirus exposure and HLA in healthy donors. Primers for the PCR totalled 60 Vbeta and 13 Jbeta. Using immunoSEQ multiplex PCR, the repertoire was profiled, and TCRdb retains in-frame clones only, with some absent. Found here are a few hundred thousand clones, about 75% of them singletons; the top ten hold around 2%.

V usage is TRBV19 and J usage is TRBJ2-6; no clear D gene. The receptor was derived from a man aged 18 to 35 in good health and CMV-seronegative. Sequenced input: PBMCs. CDR3 nucleotide sequence: TGTGCCAGTAGTATCGGCGGTACTACTGGGGCCAACGTCCTGACTTTC. Residues: CASSIGGTTGANVLTF.